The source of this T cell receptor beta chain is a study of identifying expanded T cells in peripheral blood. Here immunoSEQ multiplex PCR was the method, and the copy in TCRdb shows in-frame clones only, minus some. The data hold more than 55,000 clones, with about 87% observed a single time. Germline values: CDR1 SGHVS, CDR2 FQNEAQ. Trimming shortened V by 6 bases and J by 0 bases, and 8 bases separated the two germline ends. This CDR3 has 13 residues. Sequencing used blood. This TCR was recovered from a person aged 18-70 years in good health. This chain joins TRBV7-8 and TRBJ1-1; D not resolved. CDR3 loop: CASRPLMNTEAFF. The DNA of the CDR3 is TGTGCCAGCAGACCCCTGATGAACACTGAAGCTTTCTTT.